The rows below give T cell receptor beta chains drawn from one sample of a study of T cells after yellow fever vaccination. TCRdb re-analysed the 5' RACE reads in MiXCR, keeping a single row per CDR3 protein. The table shows some 500,000 distinct CDR3 sequences, with roughly 14% occurring only once. The sequencing used PBMCs, collected on the day of the yellow fever booster vaccination. The receptors were gathered from a man aged 25 to 45 who received the YFV17D yellow fever vaccine. Both conserved end residues are part of each CDR3. A D gene is named only where the DNA matches it firmly. Part of the rows lack a size; the others show once, few, many or a class for expanded clones.

V	D	J	size	CDR3	DNA
TRBV12-3/TRBV12-4	NA	TRBJ2-1	few	CASSTPFEQFF	TGTGCCAGCAGTACTCCGTTTGAGCAGTTCTTC
TRBV7-9	NA	TRBJ2-7	NA	CASSLDASPEQYF	TGTGCCAGCAGCTTGGACGCGTCCCCCGAGCAGTACTTC
TRBV7-2	NA	TRBJ2-5	NA	CASSLEYRDREGSQYF	TGTGCCAGCAGCTTAGAGTACAGGGACCGAGAGGGGTCCCAGTACTTC
TRBV20-1	NA	TRBJ2-3	NA	CSARNPGGTDTQYF	TGCAGTGCTAGGAATCCTGGGGGCACAGACACGCAGTATTTT
TRBV4-2	NA	TRBJ2-5	NA	CASSQDGYRSQETQYF	TGTGCCAGCAGCCAAGATGGGTACAGGTCGCAAGAGACCCAGTACTTC
TRBV2	NA	TRBJ2-7	NA	CARQVGHEQYF	TGTGCCAGACAAGTCGGCCACGAGCAGTACTTC
TRBV24-1	NA	TRBJ2-1	NA	CATGSGVGEQFF	TGTGCCACCGGAAGTGGGGTCGGCGAGCAGTTCTTC
TRBV5-1	TRBD2	TRBJ2-3	NA	CASSTGLAAGTDTQYF	TGCGCCAGCAGCACCGGACTAGCGGCCGGCACAGATACGCAGTATTTT
TRBV20-1	TRBD2	TRBJ2-7	few	CSARDQGTSGITSSWRYEQYF	TGCAGTGCTAGAGACCAAGGGACTAGCGGGATTACTTCATCGTGGCGTTACGAGCAGTACTTC
TRBV7-2	NA	TRBJ2-5	NA	CASSPTGDQETQYF	TGTGCCAGCAGCCCGACAGGAGACCAAGAGACCCAGTACTTC
TRBV6-1	TRBD1	TRBJ2-7	few	CASSADRGPSYEQYF	TGTGCCAGCAGCGCCGACAGGGGGCCCTCCTACGAGCAGTACTTC
TRBV11-2	TRBD1	TRBJ2-7	NA	CASSLRPGTGSIEQYF	TGTGCCAGCAGCTTACGACCGGGGACAGGGTCTATTGAGCAGTACTTC
TRBV5-1	NA	TRBJ2-5	NA	CASSLQGGSGDTQYF	TGCGCCAGCAGCCTACAGGGGGGGTCGGGAGATACCCAGTACTTC
TRBV12-3/TRBV12-4	TRBD2	TRBJ2-3	few	CASSRNSGSITDTQYF	TGTGCCAGCAGTCGCAACAGCGGGAGTATCACAGATACGCAGTATTTT
TRBV11-2	NA	TRBJ2-6	few	CASSIQTGPYSGANVLTF	TGTGCCAGCAGCATACAGACAGGACCCTACTCTGGGGCCAACGTCCTGACTTTC
TRBV7-9	TRBD2	TRBJ2-1	few	CASSPQAGAHNEQFF	TGTGCCAGCAGCCCCCAAGCGGGAGCACACAATGAGCAGTTCTTC
TRBV7-2	NA	TRBJ2-7	many	CASSLTTYEQYF	TGTGCCAGCAGCCTGACCACCTACGAGCAGTACTTC
TRBV6-2/TRBV6-3	TRBD2	TRBJ2-1	NA	CASSYRLAGNEQFF	TGTGCCAGCAGTTACCGACTAGCGGGAAATGAGCAGTTCTTC
TRBV5-1	TRBD1	TRBJ1-1	few	CASSPRTGAEAFF	TGCGCCAGCAGCCCCCGAACAGGGGCTGAAGCTTTCTTT
TRBV4-3	NA	TRBJ2-1	NA	CASSPWSGAYNEQFF	TGCGCCAGCAGTCCCTGGTCCGGGGCCTACAATGAGCAGTTCTTC
TRBV2	NA	TRBJ1-5	NA	CASSAAANSNQPQHF	TGTGCCAGCAGTGCGGCAGCTAATAGCAATCAGCCCCAGCATTTT
TRBV15	TRBD2	TRBJ2-1	few	CATSRGLAGGENEQFF	TGTGCCACCAGCAGAGGACTAGCGGGAGGGGAGAATGAGCAGTTCTTC
TRBV28	NA	TRBJ2-7	NA	CASSWTARRSYEQYF	TGTGCCAGCAGTTGGACGGCAAGGCGTTCCTACGAGCAGTACTTC
TRBV4-2	NA	TRBJ2-7	few	CASSQDGGQDYEQYF	TGTGCCAGCAGCCAAGATGGGGGACAAGACTACGAGCAGTACTTC
TRBV6-5	NA	TRBJ1-2	NA	CASSYRTDLVNYGFTF	TGTGCCAGCAGTTACAGGACAGATCTTGTTAACTATGGCTTCACCTTC
TRBV5-1	NA	TRBJ2-2	few	CATSIVGELFF	TGCGCCACTTCGATCGTCGGGGAGCTGTTTTTT
TRBV5-1	NA	TRBJ1-6	NA	CASSVDHSYNSPLHF	TGCGCCAGCAGCGTGGATCACTCCTATAATTCACCCCTCCACTTT
TRBV6-5	TRBD1	TRBJ2-7	few	CASSYQDRPLTYEQYF	TGTGCCAGCAGTTACCAGGACAGGCCTTTAACCTACGAGCAGTACTTC